The present entry profiles one T cell receptor beta chain with its context. Its antigen is currently unknown. The gene names here belong to mouse. The sequence runs out 1 residue before the end of the CDR3; the remainder is reconstructed from the germline J gene. The J segment lost 7 bases and the V segment lost 4 bases, leaving 4 bases of the junction unmatched. The CDR3 covers 14 residues. CDR1 and CDR2 from the germline V gene are KGHPV and FQNQEV (reference sequence). This sample is part of a study of tissue T cells after allogeneic stem cell transplantation. Sequencing of TCRbeta CDR3 at survey depth gave sequences and template counts. Assay: immunoSEQ multiplex PCR; the TCRdb copy retains only in-frame clones and omits some. This sample carries around 10,000 clones, roughly two fifths of them seen once, and the ten largest clones take roughly 2%. The study, taken as a whole, reports: Motif-based clustering found tissue-specific repertoire signatures shared across patients, though few clones were shared.

Sample time point: mouse harvest day 7 after allogeneic transplant. Mouse grafts combined 10^7 T-cell-depleted bone marrow cells with 10^6 splenic CD5+ T cells. Mice had MHC-mismatched B6 into BALB/c GVHD, sampled day 7 or 14. The TCR was taken from a female BALB/c mouse given C57BL/6 T cells with graft-versus-host disease after an allogeneic hematopoietic cell transplant. Sequencing was carried out using skin. The V call is TRBV26, the J call TRBJ1-4; 9 bases line up with TRBD1. CDR3 sequence reads: CASSRDREGERLFF. The covered CDR3 bases are TGTGCCAGCAGTCGGGACAGGGAGGGCGAAAGATTATTT.